This T cell receptor (beta chain) was recorded in a study of blood T cell repertoires in COVID-19. Individuals drawn from about 26 US areas were roughly 18 to 95 years old. Each participant's cohort was designated according to participant-reported clinical history. The repertoire was sequenced with immunoSEQ multiplex PCR; TCRdb's copy has only in-frame clones and lacks some. The table lists approximately 140,000 clones, 84% of them singletons. CDR3 length equals 14 residues. CDR1 is KGHDR, CDR2 SFDVKD, per germline. V was trimmed by 9 bases and J by 0 bases, leaving 11 bases between them. Sequenced input: PBMCs or T cells enriched from blood (not recorded which). The TCR was taken from a man between 40 and 49 years old with acute COVID-19. The chain combines TRBV24-1 with TRBJ1-5; no definite D call. CDR3 protein: CATGESYSNQPQHF. As DNA, the CDR3 is TGTGCCACCGGGGAGAGCTATAGCAATCAGCCCCAGCATTTT.